This T cell receptor (beta chain) stems from a study of neoadjuvant anti-PD-1 for oral cavity cancer. Germline V gives CDR1 MDHEN, CDR2 SYDVKM. Trimming took off 8 bases at V and 4 bases at J, with 18 bases between the two ends. The CDR3 is 15 amino acids. The protocol was immunoSEQ multiplex PCR, while the TCRdb copy is restricted to in-frame clones and leaves out a portion. The sample holds 60,000 to 80,000 clones, more than 65% seen once. This sequence was found in a person between 40 and 80 years old with oral cavity squamous cell carcinoma. The chain employs TRBV28 and TRBJ1-5; D gene uncertain. This material consisted of PBMCs, taken before nivolumab (anti-PD-1) treatment. CDR3 bases: TGTGCCAGCGGCTTTCGGGGAGGGAGAAATCAGCCCCAGCATTTT. It yields the protein CASGFRGGRNQPQHF.